This T cell receptor (beta chain) is from a study of cytomegalovirus exposure and HLA in healthy donors. Trimming cost V 5 bases and J 0 bases; bases outside gene matches: 4. The CDR3 has 14 residues. CDR1 SGHRS and CDR2 YFSETQ come from the germline V gene. Regarding the study as a whole: Later, TCR association rates were found to vary by HLA locus, highest for DRB1 and lowest for HLA-C. Productive rates of about 90% or about 30% were seen for most TCR beta V segments in an earlier analysis. There were some public TCRs occurring in many donors, but most TCR sequences were rare.

With regard to this clone: Its antigen is unidentified.

Vbeta (60) and Jbeta (13) primers were used in the PCR. Generated by immunoSEQ multiplex PCR, the TCRdb table keeps only in-frame clones and is missing some. The sample contains approximately 110,000 clones, 65% to 90% of which appear only once. This clonotype was obtained from a man aged 25-40 years in good health and CMV-seropositive. V and J are TRBV5-1 and TRBJ1-1; TRBD1 agrees at 7 bases. Material: PBMCs. Here the CDR3 reads CASRNRGMNTEAFF. The CDR3 coding sequence is TGCGCCAGCAGAAACAGGGGAATGAACACTGAAGCTTTCTTT.